These T cell receptor beta chains were read from a single sample in a study of cytomegalovirus exposure and HLA in healthy donors. The repertoire was sequenced with immunoSEQ multiplex PCR; TCRdb's copy has only in-frame clones and lacks some. This sample has about 130,000 clones, with 80% found just once. Sequenced: PBMCs. Receptor source: a man aged 25 to 45 in good health and CMV-seropositive. CDR3s include the opening cysteine and the closing phenylalanine or tryptophan. The order of the fields is D gene, J gene, V gene, clone size, CDR3 protein, CDR3 DNA. D genes are given only for firm matches. Some rows mark clone size as missing; the rest say once, few, many or name a class of expanded clone.

TRBD2,TRBJ2-1,TRBV2,-,CASNGGVYNEQFF,TGTGCCAGCAACGGGGGGGTCTACAATGAGCAGTTCTTC
-,TRBJ2-2,TRBV4-1,-,CASSHRVERDTGELFF,TGCGCCAGCAGCCATCGGGTGGAGAGGGACACCGGGGAGCTGTTTTTT
TRBD2,TRBJ2-1,TRBV19,once,CASSRTSGGTGEQFF,TGTGCCAGTAGTAGGACTAGCGGGGGGACTGGGGAGCAGTTCTTC
TRBD1,TRBJ1-1,TRBV12-5,-,CASGPGTGGFSTEAFF,TGTGCTAGTGGTCCCGGGACAGGGGGGTTTTCGACTGAAGCTTTCTTT
TRBD1,TRBJ1-5,TRBV5-1,-,CASSPRGTENQPQHF,TGCGCCAGCAGCCCGAGGGGGACAGAGAATCAGCCCCAGCATTTT
-,TRBJ1-2,TRBV4-1,-,CASSQDRGLSSGYTF,TGCGCCAGCAGCCAAGATCGAGGGCTGTCCTCTGGCTACACCTTC
TRBD1,TRBJ2-7,TRBV11-2,-,CASRKQGATYEQYF,TGTGCCAGCAGAAAACAGGGGGCGACGTACGAGCAGTACTTC
-,TRBJ1-2,TRBV21-1,-,CASSAQTEYGYTF,TGTGCCAGCAGCGCTCAAACAGAGTATGGCTACACCTTC
-,TRBJ1-2,TRBV4-1,-,CASSQDLRGDSLGYTF,TGCGCCAGCAGCCAAGATCTGAGAGGGGACTCCTTGGGCTACACCTTC
-,TRBJ2-7,TRBV2,once,CASSVSSEQYF,TGTGCCAGCAGTGTGTCGTCCGAGCAGTACTTC
TRBD2,TRBJ2-1,TRBV28,-,CASRSGGGDEQFF,TGTGCCAGCAGAAGCGGGGGTGGCGATGAGCAGTTCTTC